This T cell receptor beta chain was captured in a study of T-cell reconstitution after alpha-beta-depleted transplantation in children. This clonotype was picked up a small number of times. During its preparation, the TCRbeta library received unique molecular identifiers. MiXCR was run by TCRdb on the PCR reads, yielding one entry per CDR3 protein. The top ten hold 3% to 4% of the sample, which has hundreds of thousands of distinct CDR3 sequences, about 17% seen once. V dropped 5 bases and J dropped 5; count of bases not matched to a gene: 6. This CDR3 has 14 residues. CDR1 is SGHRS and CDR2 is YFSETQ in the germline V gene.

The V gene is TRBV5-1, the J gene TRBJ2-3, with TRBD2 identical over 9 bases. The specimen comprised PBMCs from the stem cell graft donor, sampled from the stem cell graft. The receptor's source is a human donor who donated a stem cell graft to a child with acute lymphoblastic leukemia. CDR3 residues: CASSSSGSIDTQYF. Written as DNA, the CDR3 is TGCGCCAGCAGTAGTAGCGGGAGTATAGATACGCAGTATTTT.